The 13 T cell receptor beta chains below come from one sample, sequenced in a study of T cells expressing NK-cell markers. TCRdb re-called the 5' RACE reads; every CDR3 protein appears as one record, without DNA. Its clone listing holds 550,000 to 600,000 distinct CDR3 sequences. Sample: blood T cells: a sorted CD56 or NKG2C T cell subset, CD4+ or CD8+ T cells, or bulk PBMC T cells (not recorded which). The receptors come from a man aged 18-30 years in good health.

V gene TRBV10-3 combines with J gene TRBJ2-3; the TCRdb call, TRBD1, lacks DNA for checking. CDR1 and CDR2 (germline): ENHRY, SYGVKD. The CDR3 runs 14 residues. The CDR3 sequence is CAIRGDSPNYTQYF.

The gene calls are TRBV28 and TRBJ2-2. In germline, CDR1 is MDHEN, CDR2 SYDVKM. This CDR3 has 14 residues. The CDR3 protein is CASSLRRNTGELFF. The full variable domain, completed using reference TRBV28 and TRBJ2-2, is DVKVTQSSRYLVKRTGEKVFLECVQDMDHENMFWYRQDPGLGLRLIYFSYDVKMKEKGDIPEGYSVSREKKERFSLILESASTNQTSMYLCASSLRRNTGELFFGEGSRLTVL.

The genes are TRBV18 and TRBJ1-1. CDR1 is KGHSH, CDR2 LQKENI, per germline. The CDR3 runs to 12 residues. The CDR3 loop is CASSTGRAEAFF.

The genes are TRBV12-3 or TRBV12-4 and TRBJ2-1; TCRdb returns TRBD1, unconfirmable since there is no DNA. The CDR3 is 13 amino acids. CDR3 amino acids: CASTDRGRNEQFF.

This chain joins TRBV7-2 and TRBJ1-1. The CDR3 is made up of 13 amino acids. The germline V gene has CDR1 SGHTA and CDR2 FQGNSA. The CDR3 reads CASSLAGRDEAFF.

The genes are TRBV20-1 and TRBJ2-1. The CDR3 runs to 16 residues. CDR1 DFQATT and CDR2 SNEGSKA come from the germline V gene (reference sequence). This CDR3 is CSARVFGQDEYNEQFF.

This chain joins TRBV5-1 and TRBJ2-3; the D gene TCRdb calls, TRBD1, cannot be checked with no DNA. CDR3 size: 14 residues. From germline, CDR1 is SGHRS and CDR2 YFSETQ. The CDR3 sequence: CASRPPASSDTQYF. Looking up the rest from reference TRBV5-1 and TRBJ2-3 gives the full variable domain: KAGVTQTPRYLIKTRGQQVTLSCSPISGHRSVSWYQQTPGQGLQFLFEYFSETQRNKGNFPGRFSGRQFSNSRSEMNVSTLELGDSALYLCASRPPASSDTQYFGPGTRLTVL.

J is TRBJ1-2 and V is TRBV7-9; the D gene TCRdb calls, TRBD1, cannot be checked with no DNA. This CDR3 comprises 13 residues. Germline V gene data show CDR1 as SEHNR and CDR2 as FQNEAQ (reference sequence). The CDR3 region is CASTDRDYYGYTF.

J is TRBJ2-2 and V is TRBV7-2; TCRdb indicates TRBD2, and absent DNA this call remains unverified. CDR1 and CDR2 from the germline V gene are SGHTA and FQGNSA. The CDR3 contains 18 residues. CDR3 residues: CASSSGPLDPPNTGELFF. The whole variable domain, filled in from reference TRBV7-2 and TRBJ2-2, reads GAGVSQSPSNKVTEKGKDVELRCDPISGHTALYWYRQSLGQGLEFLIYFQGNSAPDKSGLPSDRFSAERTGGSVSTLTIQRTQQEDSAVYLCASSSGPLDPPNTGELFFGEGSRLTVL.

The chain links TRBV20-1 to TRBJ2-2. Germline V gene sequence: CDR1 DFQATT, CDR2 SNEGSKA (reference sequence). The CDR3 sequence is 15 residues long. This CDR3 reads CSANKGRLGTGELFF.

The chain joins TRBV5-4 to TRBJ2-1; TCRdb proposes TRBD2, but this gene call is untestable without DNA. Germline CDR1 and CDR2: SGHNT and YYREEE (reference sequence). The CDR3 contains 15 residues. CDR3 loop: CASSSGLAGASEQFF.

V usage is TRBV28 and J usage is TRBJ1-1; the TCRdb call, TRBD1, lacks DNA for checking. The CDR3 runs 15 residues. Germline CDR1 and CDR2: MDHEN and SYDVKM. The CDR3 sequence is CASSPTGAMNTEAFF.

The chain has TRBV7-9 and TRBJ2-3. The CDR3 spans 13 residues. Germline V gene sequence: CDR1 SEHNR, CDR2 FQNEAQ (reference sequence). The CDR3 is CAVGVIRADTQYF.